This is a list of T cell receptor beta chains from one sample in a study of beta chain features in type 1 diabetes. Repertoires were generated with immunoSEQ multiplex PCR, while TCRdb's copy carries only in-frame clones and drops some. The table has some 150,000 clones, 8.5% to 10% seen once. Sequenced sample: central memory CD4+ T cells from blood. The receptors stem from a woman in her 30s with type 1 diabetes. CDR3s include the opening cysteine and the closing phenylalanine or tryptophan. D genes are given only for firm matches. Only part of the rows carry a size: once, few, many, or a class if the clone is expanded.

J gene: TRBJ2-3; clone size: .; V gene: TRBV6-1; D gene: TRBD2; CDR3 DNA: TGTGCCAGCAGCCCTAGCGGGGCCACAGATACGCAGTATTTT; CDR3 protein: CASSPSGATDTQYF
J gene: TRBJ2-1; clone size: few; V gene: TRBV18; D gene: TRBD2; CDR3 DNA: TGTGCCAGCTCACCAACAACCGGACTAGCGGCCTACAATGAGCAGTTCTTC; CDR3 protein: CASSPTTGLAAYNEQFF
J gene: TRBJ1-2; clone size: .; V gene: TRBV30; D gene: .; CDR3 DNA: TGTGCCTGGAGTGTAATCGAGGGCTGGGGCTACACCTTC; CDR3 protein: CAWSVIEGWGYTF
J gene: TRBJ2-1; clone size: .; V gene: TRBV7-9; D gene: TRBD1; CDR3 DNA: TGTGCCAGCAGCCTCGGGACAGGGGGTAACAATGAGCAGTTCTTC; CDR3 protein: CASSLGTGGNNEQFF
J gene: TRBJ2-1; clone size: .; V gene: TRBV5-1; D gene: TRBD2; CDR3 DNA: TGCGCCAGCAGCCCCTTAGGGGAGGGCCTCAATGAGCAGTTCTTC; CDR3 protein: CASSPLGEGLNEQFF
J gene: TRBJ2-1; clone size: .; V gene: TRBV6-1; D gene: .; CDR3 DNA: TGTGCCAGCTGTAGACACGAGACCTACAATGAGCAGTTCTTC; CDR3 protein: CASCRHETYNEQFF
J gene: TRBJ1-5; clone size: few; V gene: TRBV6-5; D gene: .; CDR3 DNA: TGTGCCAGCAGTTACAGCAGGGAGGGCAATCAGCCCCAGCATTTT; CDR3 protein: CASSYSREGNQPQHF
J gene: TRBJ2-5; clone size: .; V gene: TRBV11-2; D gene: TRBD2; CDR3 DNA: TGTGCCAGCAGCCTAGGGACTAGCGGACAAGAGACCCAGTACTTC; CDR3 protein: CASSLGTSGQETQYF
J gene: TRBJ2-2; clone size: few; V gene: TRBV2; D gene: TRBD2; CDR3 DNA: TGTGCCGTGTCCCGGGCTAGCGGGAGAGGGGAGCTGTTTTTT; CDR3 protein: CAVSRASGRGELFF
J gene: TRBJ2-3; clone size: .; V gene: TRBV2; D gene: TRBD1; CDR3 DNA: TGTGCCAGCATGGGACAGGGGTTTCCCACAGATACGCAGTATTTT; CDR3 protein: CASMGQGFPTDTQYF
J gene: TRBJ2-1; clone size: few; V gene: TRBV30; D gene: TRBD2; CDR3 DNA: TGTGCCTGGAGTGTAAGGGCGGGAGGGGCCCTCGGGGAGCAGTTCTTC; CDR3 protein: CAWSVRAGGALGEQFF
J gene: TRBJ2-1; clone size: few; V gene: TRBV5-1; D gene: TRBD2; CDR3 DNA: TGCGCCAGCAGCTTGGCCGGGGGACTAGCGGGAGGGAATGAGCAGTTCTTC; CDR3 protein: CASSLAGGLAGGNEQFF
J gene: TRBJ2-7; clone size: few; V gene: TRBV6-5; D gene: .; CDR3 DNA: TGTGCCAGCAGTGAGGGCTACGAGCAGTACTTC; CDR3 protein: CASSEGYEQYF
J gene: TRBJ2-1; clone size: few; V gene: TRBV18; D gene: TRBD2; CDR3 DNA: TGTGCCAGCTCACCGCAAGCGGGGGGGGACGGTGAGCAGTTCTTC; CDR3 protein: CASSPQAGGDGEQFF
J gene: TRBJ1-1; clone size: .; V gene: TRBV5-1; D gene: TRBD1; CDR3 DNA: TGCGCCAGCAGCTCGACAGGGCGCGAGTACACTGAAGCTTTCTTT; CDR3 protein: CASSSTGREYTEAFF
J gene: TRBJ1-3; clone size: few; V gene: TRBV7-9; D gene: .; CDR3 DNA: TGTGCCAGCAGCTTGCTGGGCCATACTGGAAACACCATATATTTT; CDR3 protein: CASSLLGHTGNTIYF
J gene: TRBJ2-1; clone size: many; V gene: TRBV10-3; D gene: .; CDR3 DNA: TGTGCCATCAGTGAGGATGCGGGGCTAAATGAGCAGTTCTTC; CDR3 protein: CAISEDAGLNEQFF
J gene: TRBJ1-2; clone size: few; V gene: TRBV15; D gene: .; CDR3 DNA: TGTGCCACCAGCAGAGGACAGGTCCCCTCCTATGGCTACACCTTC; CDR3 protein: CATSRGQVPSYGYTF
J gene: TRBJ1-1; clone size: .; V gene: TRBV2; D gene: .; CDR3 DNA: TGTGCCAGCAGTATTTTAGGAGAAAACACTGAAGCTTTCTTT; CDR3 protein: CASSILGENTEAFF
J gene: TRBJ2-7; clone size: .; V gene: TRBV7-9; D gene: .; CDR3 DNA: TGTGCCAGCAGCTCCTTTAGCGAGGACAGAAAATACGAGCAGTACTTC; CDR3 protein: CASSSFSEDRKYEQYF
J gene: TRBJ1-1; clone size: few; V gene: TRBV28; D gene: .; CDR3 DNA: TGTGCCAGCAGTTTATTGCAGGCTAACGCTGAAGCTTTCTTT; CDR3 protein: CASSLLQANAEAFF
J gene: TRBJ2-1; clone size: .; V gene: TRBV7-9; D gene: TRBD2; CDR3 DNA: TGTGCCAGCAGCTTAGCGACGACTAGCGGGTTTACAACCTACAATGAGCAGTTCTTC; CDR3 protein: CASSLATTSGFTTYNEQFF
J gene: TRBJ1-2; clone size: .; V gene: TRBV7-9; D gene: TRBD1; CDR3 DNA: TGTGCCAGCAGCCAGGGACAGGAGTATGGCTACACCTTC; CDR3 protein: CASSQGQEYGYTF
J gene: TRBJ2-3; clone size: .; V gene: TRBV19; D gene: TRBD2; CDR3 DNA: TGTGCCACCGAGACTAGCGGCACAGATACGCAGTATTTT; CDR3 protein: CATETSGTDTQYF
J gene: TRBJ2-2; clone size: .; V gene: TRBV6-6; D gene: TRBD2; CDR3 DNA: TGTGCCAGCAGCTCTCCGAGCGGGAGCGACACCGGGGAGCTGTTTTTT; CDR3 protein: CASSSPSGSDTGELFF
J gene: TRBJ2-7; clone size: .; V gene: TRBV2; D gene: TRBD2; CDR3 DNA: TGTGCCAGCAGTAAAACTTTGACTAGCGGGTTATCCTACGAGCAGTACTTC; CDR3 protein: CASSKTLTSGLSYEQYF
J gene: TRBJ2-3; clone size: .; V gene: TRBV6-1; D gene: TRBD2; CDR3 DNA: TGTGCCAGCAGTGAGTACCCGAGCGGGAGTACCGCCACGAGACCAGATACGCAGTATTTT; CDR3 protein: CASSEYPSGSTATRPDTQYF